This TCR beta chain was captured by sequencing in a study of T cell repertoires in ileal Crohn's disease. Study-level information: About half received postoperative treatment, about ten with thiopurines and around 18 anti-TNF.

Whole-study findings and limits: Within the first postoperative year, endoscopy came at median approximately 6.7 months.

This CDR3 has 17 residues. CDR1 SGHNT and CDR2 YYREEE come from the germline V gene (reference sequence). The V and J ends lost 0 bases and 6 bases, in that order; junction bases with no gene match: 11. Time point defined: neoterminal ileum biopsy at postoperative endoscopy, about 6 months after surgery. Adults with ileal or ileocolonic Crohn's disease and an indication for resection were eligible. Sequencing was performed with immunoSEQ multiplex PCR; in TCRdb, only in-frame clones are kept and a portion is missing. The sample contains about 62,000 clones, 85% to 90% of which appear only once. This clone was found a few times. Antigen unknown.

This receptor was identified in an adult with Crohn's disease. Specimen: ileal tissue. This chain uses TRBV5-4 with TRBJ2-1, with 8 bases identical to TRBD2. CDR3 DNA sequence: TGTGCCAGCAGCTTGGCGGGGGGGCTCGGTAATCGCAATGAGCAGTTCTTC. Its translation is CASSLAGGLGNRNEQFF.